The clone carrying this T cell receptor (beta chain) was seen a handful of times. Antigen specificity is unknown. These data belong to a study of cytomegalovirus exposure and HLA in healthy donors. Points from the study as a whole: Most of the TCR beta V segments (in an earlier analysis) were productive either about 87% or about 30% of the time. CMV serostatus stood as the only immune exposure information on hand. In a later analysis, V- and J-gene trimming of beta chains associated with a DCLRE1C missense variant, replicated independently.

The PCR ran on 60 Vbeta and 13 Jbeta primers. Authors' data handling: Counted up in a later analysis, unique TCR beta chains came to 65 million to 100 million, with around 12 million shared. Some clones are missing from TCRdb's copy, which holds only in-frame ones; the method was immunoSEQ multiplex PCR. D and trimming were read from the DNA, whereas the V and J calls and clone size are those reported in that table. The table has roughly 140,000 clones, about two thirds seen once. This sequence was found in a man in his fifties or sixties in good health and CMV-seronegative. The sequenced material came from PBMCs.

CDR3: CASSLWGGNTEAFF. CDR3 bases: TGTGCCAGCAGCTTGTGGGGGGGGAACACTGAAGCTTTCTTT. V usage is TRBV5-8 and J usage is TRBJ1-1, with D maybe TRBD1 (5 bases). Trimming stripped 1 base from V and 1 base from J, with 8 bases between. The CDR3 contains 14 residues. Germline assignment: CDR1 SGHTS and CDR2 YDEGEE.